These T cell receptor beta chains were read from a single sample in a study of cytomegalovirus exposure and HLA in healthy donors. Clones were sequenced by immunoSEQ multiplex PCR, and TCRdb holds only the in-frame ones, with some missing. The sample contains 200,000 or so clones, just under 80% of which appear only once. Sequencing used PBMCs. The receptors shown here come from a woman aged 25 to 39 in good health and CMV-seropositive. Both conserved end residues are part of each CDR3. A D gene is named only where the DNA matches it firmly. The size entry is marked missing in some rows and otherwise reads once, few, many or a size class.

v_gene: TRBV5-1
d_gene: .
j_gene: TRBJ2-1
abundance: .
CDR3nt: TGCGCCAGCAGCTTGGGGCAACCGTACAATGAGCAGTTCTTC
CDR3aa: CASSLGQPYNEQFF

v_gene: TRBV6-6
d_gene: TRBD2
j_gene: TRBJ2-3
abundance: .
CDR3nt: TGTGCCAGCAGTCGACTAGCGGGGGGTTCTGATACGCAGTATTTT
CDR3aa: CASSRLAGGSDTQYF

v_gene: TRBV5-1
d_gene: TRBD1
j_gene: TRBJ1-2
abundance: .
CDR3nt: TGCGCCAGCAGCTCGACCGGACAGGCCTATGGCTACACCTTC
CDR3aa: CASSSTGQAYGYTF

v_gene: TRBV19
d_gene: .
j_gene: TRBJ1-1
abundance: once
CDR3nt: TGTGCCAGTAGTAGGGGGGACACTGAAGCTTTCTTT
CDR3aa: CASSRGDTEAFF

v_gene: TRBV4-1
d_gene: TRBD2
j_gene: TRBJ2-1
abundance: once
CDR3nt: TGCGCCAGCAGCCTCCTGACTAGCGGCTCCTACAATGAGCAGTTCTTC
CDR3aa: CASSLLTSGSYNEQFF

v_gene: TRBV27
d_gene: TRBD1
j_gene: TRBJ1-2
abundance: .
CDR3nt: TGTGCCAGCAGTTTCGACAGGGGATTGGGAGGCTACACCTTC
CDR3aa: CASSFDRGLGGYTF

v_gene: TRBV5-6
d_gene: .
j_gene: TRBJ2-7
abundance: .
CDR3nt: TGTGCCAGCACCTACCGGGGAACTGGCGAGCAGTACTTC
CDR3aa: CASTYRGTGEQYF

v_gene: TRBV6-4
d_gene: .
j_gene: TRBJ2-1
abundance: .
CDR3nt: TGTGCCAGCAGTAACTTATACAATGAGCAGTTCTTC
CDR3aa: CASSNLYNEQFF

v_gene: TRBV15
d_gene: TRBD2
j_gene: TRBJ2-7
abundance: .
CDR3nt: TGTGCCACCAGCAGAGATTTTGCGGGAGGTTTTTCCGAGCAGTACTTC
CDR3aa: CATSRDFAGGFSEQYF

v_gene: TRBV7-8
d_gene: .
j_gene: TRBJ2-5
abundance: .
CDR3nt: TGTGCCAGCAGCTTAGGCGTGGGCAAAGAGACCCAGTACTTC
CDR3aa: CASSLGVGKETQYF

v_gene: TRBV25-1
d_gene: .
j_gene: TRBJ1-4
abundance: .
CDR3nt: TGTGCCAGCAGTGAATCAAAGTGGGGGACACCTAATGAAAAACTGTTTTTT
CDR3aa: CASSESKWGTPNEKLFF

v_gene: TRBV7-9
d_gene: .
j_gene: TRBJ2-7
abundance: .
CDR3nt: TGTGCCAGCAGCTACCAGCGAGGTAGCTCCTACGAGCAGTACTTC
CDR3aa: CASSYQRGSSYEQYF

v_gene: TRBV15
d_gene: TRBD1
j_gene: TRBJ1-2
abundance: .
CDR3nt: TGTGCCACCAGCAGAGATACAGGGGGCCGGGGCTACACCTTC
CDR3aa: CATSRDTGGRGYTF

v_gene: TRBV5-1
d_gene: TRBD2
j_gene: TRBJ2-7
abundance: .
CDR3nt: TGCGCCAGCCTGGGACTAGCGGGCACCGAGCAGTACTTC
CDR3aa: CASLGLAGTEQYF

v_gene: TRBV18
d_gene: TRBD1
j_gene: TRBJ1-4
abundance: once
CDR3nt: TGTGCCAGCTCACCACCGAATTTCCAGGGGGCGGGAGAAAAACTGTTTTTT
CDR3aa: CASSPPNFQGAGEKLFF

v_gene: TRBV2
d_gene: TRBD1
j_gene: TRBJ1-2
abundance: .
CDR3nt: TGTGCCAGCAGTGAAGGGGACAGGGACTATGGCTACACCTTC
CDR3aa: CASSEGDRDYGYTF

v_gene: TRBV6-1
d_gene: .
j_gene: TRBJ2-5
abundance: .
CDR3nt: TGTGCCAGCCGTCGACAGTTGGAGACCCAGTACTTC
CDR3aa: CASRRQLETQYF

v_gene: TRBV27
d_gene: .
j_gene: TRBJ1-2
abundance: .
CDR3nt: TGTGCCAGCAGAGACAGGAACGCTTATGGCTACACCTTC
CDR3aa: CASRDRNAYGYTF

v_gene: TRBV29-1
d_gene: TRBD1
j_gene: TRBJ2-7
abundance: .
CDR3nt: TGCAGCGCCCAAGACAGGGAATACGAGCAGTACTTC
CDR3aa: CSAQDREYEQYF

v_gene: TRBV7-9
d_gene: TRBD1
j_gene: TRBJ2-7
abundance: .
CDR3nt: TGTGCCAGCAGCTGGACAGGGGAGTACGAGCAGTACTTC
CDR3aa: CASSWTGEYEQYF

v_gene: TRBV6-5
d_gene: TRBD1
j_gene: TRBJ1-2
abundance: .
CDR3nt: TGTGCCAGCAGTTCGACTCCACAGGGGGTTTATGGCTACACCTTC
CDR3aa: CASSSTPQGVYGYTF

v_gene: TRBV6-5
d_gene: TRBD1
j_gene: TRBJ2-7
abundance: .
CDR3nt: TGTGCCAGCAGGATCCCCGGGACAGCTTCCTACGAGCAGTACTTC
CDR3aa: CASRIPGTASYEQYF

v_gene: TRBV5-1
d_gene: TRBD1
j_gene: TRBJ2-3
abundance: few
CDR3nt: TGCGCCAGCAGCTTGATTCCGACAGGGTATGGGGATACGCAGTATTTT
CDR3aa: CASSLIPTGYGDTQYF

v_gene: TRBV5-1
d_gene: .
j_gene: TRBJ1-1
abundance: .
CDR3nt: TGCGCCAGCAAAGGGGACACGCGTACTGAAGCTTTCTTT
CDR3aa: CASKGDTRTEAFF

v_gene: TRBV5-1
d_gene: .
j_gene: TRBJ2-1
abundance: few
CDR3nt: TGCGCCAGCAGCTTGACCCGCAGCTCCTACAATGAGCAGTTCTTC
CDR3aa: CASSLTRSSYNEQFF

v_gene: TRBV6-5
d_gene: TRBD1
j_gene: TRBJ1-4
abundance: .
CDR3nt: TGTGCCAGCAGTTCGGGACAGACTAATGAAAAACTGTTTTTT
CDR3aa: CASSSGQTNEKLFF

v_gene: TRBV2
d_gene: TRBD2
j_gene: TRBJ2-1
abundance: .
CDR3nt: TGTGCCAGCAGAGCGGGGGGGCCTAGTGAGCAGTTCTTC
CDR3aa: CASRAGGPSEQFF

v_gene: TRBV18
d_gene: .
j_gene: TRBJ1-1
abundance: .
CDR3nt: TGTGCCAGCTCACAGGAGGGAGACACTGAAGCTTTCTTT
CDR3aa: CASSQEGDTEAFF

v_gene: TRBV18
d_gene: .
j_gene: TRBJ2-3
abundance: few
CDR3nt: TGTGCCAGCTCACCAGTAGGCGCGGGCACAGATACGCAGTATTTT
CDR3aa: CASSPVGAGTDTQYF

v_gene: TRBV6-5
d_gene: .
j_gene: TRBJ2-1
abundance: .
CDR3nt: TGTGCCAGCAGTTACGAAGGGCGGACTTTAGGTGAGCAGTTCTTC
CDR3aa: CASSYEGRTLGEQFF

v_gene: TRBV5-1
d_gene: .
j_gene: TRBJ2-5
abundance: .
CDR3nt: TGCGCCAGCAGCCCGGGACTTCCGTGGGAGACCCAGTACTTC
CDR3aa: CASSPGLPWETQYF

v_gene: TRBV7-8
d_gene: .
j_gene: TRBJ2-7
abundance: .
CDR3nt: TGTGCCAGCAGCCTAAGGGTGAGGGACTTCGACTTC
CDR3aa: CASSLRVRDFDF

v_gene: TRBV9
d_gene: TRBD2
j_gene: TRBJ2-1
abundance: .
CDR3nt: TGTGCCAGCAGCGTCTCACCTTCCCTTCCGGGACTAGCAATACAGCAGTTCTTC
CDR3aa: CASSVSPSLPGLAIQQFF

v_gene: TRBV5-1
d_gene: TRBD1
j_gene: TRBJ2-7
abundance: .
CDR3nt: TGCGCCAGCAGCTCAGGGGGCTACGAGCAGTACTTC
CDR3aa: CASSSGGYEQYF

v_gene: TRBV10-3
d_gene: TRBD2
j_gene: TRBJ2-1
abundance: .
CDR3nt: TGTGCCATCAGTGTTGGGGGACTAGCGTCGGGGAATGAGCAGTTCTTC
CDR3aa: CAISVGGLASGNEQFF

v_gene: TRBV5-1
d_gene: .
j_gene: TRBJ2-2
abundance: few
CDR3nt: TGCGCCAGCAGCTCCAGGGCCACCGGGGAGCTGTTTTTT
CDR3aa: CASSSRATGELFF

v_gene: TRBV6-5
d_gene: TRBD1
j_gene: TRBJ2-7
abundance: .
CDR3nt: TGTGCCAGCAGGATGGGACAGGGTAACGAGCAGTACTTC
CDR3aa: CASRMGQGNEQYF

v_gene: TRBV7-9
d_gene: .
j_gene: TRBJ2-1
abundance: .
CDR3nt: TGTGCCAGCAGCTTGTCCGGGTCCGTTCCCGGCGAGCAGTTCTTC
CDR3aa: CASSLSGSVPGEQFF

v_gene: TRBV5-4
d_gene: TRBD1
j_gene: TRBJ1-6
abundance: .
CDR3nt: TGTGCCAGCAGGAGGGACAGTTATAATTCACCCCTCCACTTT
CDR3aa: CASRRDSYNSPLHF

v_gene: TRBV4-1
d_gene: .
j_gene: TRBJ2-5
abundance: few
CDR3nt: TGCGCCAGCAGCCAAGTGGGCGGGCCCATAGAGACCCAGTACTTC
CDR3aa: CASSQVGGPIETQYF

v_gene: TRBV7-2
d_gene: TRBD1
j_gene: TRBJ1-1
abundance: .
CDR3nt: TGTGCCAGCAGCTTAATTGGAGGGGGCGCAAAGACTGAAGCTTTCTTT
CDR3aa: CASSLIGGGAKTEAFF

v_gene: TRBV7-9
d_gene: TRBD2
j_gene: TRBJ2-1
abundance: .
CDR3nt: TGTGCCAGCAGCCACCCTAGCGGGGGTCTTCATGAGCAGTTCTTC
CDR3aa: CASSHPSGGLHEQFF

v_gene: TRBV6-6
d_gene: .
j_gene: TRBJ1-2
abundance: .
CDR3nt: TGTGCCGGATGGGGGGAGAGTAACTATGGCTACACCTTC
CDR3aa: CAGWGESNYGYTF

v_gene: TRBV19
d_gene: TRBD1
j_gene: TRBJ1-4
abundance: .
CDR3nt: TGTGCCAGTAGTCTTGGACAGGGTCGAGAAAAACTGTTTTTT
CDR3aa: CASSLGQGREKLFF

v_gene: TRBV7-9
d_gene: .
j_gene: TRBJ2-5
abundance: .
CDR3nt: TGTGCCAGCAGCCCTACGGTGGTGGAGACCCAGTACTTC
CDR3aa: CASSPTVVETQYF

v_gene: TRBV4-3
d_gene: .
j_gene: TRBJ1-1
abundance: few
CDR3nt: TGCGCCAGCACTGGAGGAGGGATTGAAGCTTTCTTT
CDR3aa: CASTGGGIEAFF

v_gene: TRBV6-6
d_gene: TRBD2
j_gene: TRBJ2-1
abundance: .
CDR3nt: TGTGCCAGCAGCCTCACTAGCGGGAGTAGGAATGAGCAGTTCTTC
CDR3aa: CASSLTSGSRNEQFF

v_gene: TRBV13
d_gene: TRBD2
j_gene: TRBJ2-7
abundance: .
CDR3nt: TGTGCCAGCAGCTGGGGACTAGCGGCCTACGAGCAGTACTTC
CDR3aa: CASSWGLAAYEQYF

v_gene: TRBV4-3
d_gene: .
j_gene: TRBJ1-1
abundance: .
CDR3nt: TGCGCCAGCAGCCTCTACCTGACAGAAATGAACACTGAAGCTTTCTTT
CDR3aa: CASSLYLTEMNTEAFF

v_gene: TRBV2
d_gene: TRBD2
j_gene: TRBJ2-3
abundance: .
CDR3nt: TGTGCCAGCAGTTTCTTAGCGGGGGGGCAGGCAGATACGCAGTATTTT
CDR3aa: CASSFLAGGQADTQYF

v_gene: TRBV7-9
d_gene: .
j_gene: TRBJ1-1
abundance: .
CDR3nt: TGTGCCAGCAGGTTGGAGGGGTCGACTGAAGCTTTCTTT
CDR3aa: CASRLEGSTEAFF

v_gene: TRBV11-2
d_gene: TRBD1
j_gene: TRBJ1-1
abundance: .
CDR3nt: TGTGCCAGCAGCTTATCGACAGGGGCCTCCATCGAAGCTTTCTTT
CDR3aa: CASSLSTGASIEAFF

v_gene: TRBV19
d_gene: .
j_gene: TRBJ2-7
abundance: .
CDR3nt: TGTGCCAGTAGTATGGGACTGGGCCCCTCCTACGAGCAGTACTTC
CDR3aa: CASSMGLGPSYEQYF

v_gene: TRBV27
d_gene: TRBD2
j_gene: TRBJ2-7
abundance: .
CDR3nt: TGTGCCAGCAGTTTCGGGGAGGGCAACTCCTACGAGCAGTACTTC
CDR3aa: CASSFGEGNSYEQYF

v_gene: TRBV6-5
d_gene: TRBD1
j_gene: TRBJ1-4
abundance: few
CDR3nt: TGTGCCAGCACACCTTTCAGGGGGCGAGATGAAAAACTGTTTTTT
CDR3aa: CASTPFRGRDEKLFF

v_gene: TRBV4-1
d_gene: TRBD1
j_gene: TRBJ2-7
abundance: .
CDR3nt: TGCGCCAGCAGCCAAGAACAGGGGGCCCACGAGCAGTACTTC
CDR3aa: CASSQEQGAHEQYF

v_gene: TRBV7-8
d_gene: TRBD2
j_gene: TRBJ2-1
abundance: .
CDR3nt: TGTGCCAGCAGCTCCCGAGCGGGAGCGACCAATGAGCAGTTCTTC
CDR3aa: CASSSRAGATNEQFF